Listed below are T cell receptor beta chains from one sample, sequenced in a study of T-cell memory formation after mild COVID-19. One entry per CDR3 protein results from TCRdb running MiXCR on the 5' RACE reads. The sample lists approximately 300,000 distinct CDR3 sequences; 7% to 10% were seen once. Input material: PBMCs or a T cell subset sorted from them (not recorded which). Receptors originate from a man aged 18 to 29 who had mild COVID-19 (a few samples of this study predate the infection). Cell type and time point are not known. Each CDR3 is given with its conserved first and last residue. The D gene is left open where the match is weak. Not every row has a clone size; where given, it reads once, few, many or a size class.

>many|TRBV5-1|TRBJ2-2|-
CASSLESGRGWNTGELFF
TGCGCCAGCAGCTTGGAATCTGGTAGGGGCTGGAACACCGGGGAGCTGTTTTTT
>few|TRBV5-1|TRBJ1-1|-
CASSLAGGSSEAFF
TGCGCCAGCAGCCTGGCCGGGGGAAGCTCTGAAGCTTTCTTT
>few|TRBV6-5|TRBJ1-4|-
CASSRQADQNEKLFF
TGTGCCAGCAGCAGACAGGCGGACCAAAATGAAAAACTGTTTTTT
>few|TRBV29-1|TRBJ1-2|-
CSVESATYGYTF
TGCAGCGTTGAATCGGCTACCTATGGCTACACCTTC
>few|TRBV19|TRBJ2-3|TRBD2
CASSPGVSGGTDTQYF
TGTGCCAGTAGCCCTGGGGTTAGCGGGGGCACAGATACGCAGTATTTT
>many|TRBV4-1|TRBJ2-1|-
CASSQGITSYNEQFF
TGCGCCAGCAGCCAGGGGATTACCTCCTACAATGAGCAGTTCTTC
>few|TRBV11-2|TRBJ2-7|TRBD1
CASSLRDRGSYEQYF
TGTGCCAGCAGCTTACGGGACAGGGGATCCTACGAGCAGTACTTC
>many|TRBV27|TRBJ1-1|TRBD1
CASRLGTAPSLLW
TGTGCCAGCAGGCTCGGGACAGCCCCATCCCTATTGTGG
>few|TRBV6-5|TRBJ1-1|TRBD1
CASSYTQGVMNTEAFF
TGTGCCAGCAGTTACACCCAGGGGGTGATGAACACTGAAGCTTTCTTT
>-|TRBV3-1|TRBJ2-1|-
CASSPPLVGVWNEQFF
TGTGCCAGCAGCCCGCCACTAGTTGGAGTGTGGAATGAGCAGTTCTTC
>-|TRBV7-9|TRBJ1-5|-
CASSFPGVNQPQHF
TGTGCCAGCAGCTTTCCCGGTGTCAATCAGCCCCAGCATTTT
>many|TRBV7-2|TRBJ2-2|-
CASSLRGGNTGELFF
TGTGCCAGCAGCTTAAGGGGGGGGAACACCGGGGAGCTGTTTTTT
>-|TRBV6-2/TRBV6-3|TRBJ2-3|-
CASNYPAHTKYF
TGTGCCAGCAATTACCCGGCCCATACGAAGTATTTT
>few|TRBV28|TRBJ2-1|-
CASSGNNEQFF
TGTGCCAGCAGTGGCAATAATGAGCAGTTCTTC
>many|TRBV24-1|TRBJ2-1|TRBD1
CATSETGKNEQFF
TGTGCCACCAGTGAGACAGGGAAGAATGAGCAGTTCTTC
>few|TRBV7-2|TRBJ2-5|-
CASSLVGGGSYQETQYF
TGTGCCAGCAGCTTAGTTGGCGGGGGCTCGTACCAAGAGACCCAGTACTTC
>few|TRBV5-1|TRBJ1-3|-
CASSLGHGGNTIYF
TGCGCCAGCAGCTTGGGACACGGTGGAAACACCATATATTTT
>-|TRBV20-1|TRBJ1-2|TRBD1
CSAQGDLTPYGYTF
TGCAGTGCCCAGGGGGACCTAACCCCCTATGGCTACACCTTC